The rows below give T cell receptor beta chains drawn from one sample of a study of response to subunit inactivated influenza vaccine. TCRdb itself ran the RT-PCR reads through MiXCR, one entry per CDR3 protein. The sample has 400,000 to 550,000 distinct CDR3 sequences, around 25% seen once; the top ten hold 1.5% to 2%. The material sequenced was CD4+ T cells sorted from PBMCs, taken around 5 days after vaccination. The receptors here all came from a man between 45 and 60 years old who received an inactivated influenza vaccine. CDR3s include the opening cysteine and the closing phenylalanine or tryptophan. A row's size may be missing; if present it is once, few, many or a size class.

clone size,J gene,V gene,CDR3 protein
few,TRBJ2-3,TRBV28,CASSPQRGVGDTQYF
NA,TRBJ2-2,TRBV5-1,CASTSRTGDTGELFF
few,TRBJ1-1,TRBV12-3/TRBV12-4,CASSEGSLNTEAFF
NA,TRBJ1-1,TRBV5-5,CASSLRAAEAFF
NA,TRBJ2-2,TRBV10-3,CAISESMGPGELFF
NA,TRBJ1-6,TRBV6-5,CASSYRQGHNSPLHF
few,TRBJ2-3,TRBV20-1,CSAFGTSGGDTDTQYF
NA,TRBJ2-7,TRBV3-1,CASSQTRGEVYEQYF
NA,TRBJ2-5,TRBV30,CAWSLVGRETQYF
NA,TRBJ2-1,TRBV12-3/TRBV12-4,CASSLARVNEQFF
NA,TRBJ2-7,TRBV7-2,CASQLSPLAGPYEQYF
few,TRBJ2-7,TRBV12-3/TRBV12-4,CASRAGTSPSYEQYF
NA,TRBJ1-2,TRBV30,CACVPGPLYGYTF
NA,TRBJ2-7,TRBV20-1,CSAVYRGPYEQYF
NA,TRBJ2-5,TRBV7-7,CASSLYKTGVETQYF
NA,TRBJ1-5,TRBV28,CASSLSLGGGGNQPQHF